A selection of T cell receptor beta chains follows, all from one sample in a study of control samples from healthy donors and cancer patients. Method: immunoSEQ multiplex PCR; TCRdb's copy keeps in-frame clones and lacks some. The sample shows over 150,000 clones, under 96% of them seen only once. The sequenced sample consisted of blood. The receptors come from a young woman in good health. Both conserved end residues are part of each CDR3. Not every row has a clone size; where given, it reads once, few, many or a size class.

TRBJ2-7,TRBV27,NA,CASRRQGGTYEQYF
TRBJ1-1,TRBV6-2/TRBV6-3,NA,CASSPDRTEAFF
TRBJ1-2,TRBV28,once,CASSFFPLYGYTF
TRBJ2-1,TRBV21-1,NA,CASGASEQFF
TRBJ1-6,TRBV6-5,large,CASSYSPDRGSPLHF
TRBJ1-6,TRBV6-6,NA,CASSPDRVAYNSPLHF
TRBJ2-6,TRBV12-5,NA,CASGDTPGANVLTF
TRBJ1-1,TRBV11-2,NA,CASSLAGDTEAFF
TRBJ2-5,TRBV5-1,NA,CASSFWPREEETQYF
TRBJ2-7,TRBV10-1,NA,CASSGGQAKTEQYF
TRBJ2-3,TRBV7-8,NA,CASSQTRGTQYF
TRBJ2-3,TRBV13,NA,CASSLKLAGGADTQYF
TRBJ2-5,TRBV6-4,few,CASSDRAGGQETQYF
TRBJ2-1,TRBV9,once,CASSVITSASYNEQFF
TRBJ2-1,TRBV2,NA,CASSVSGVMVYNEQFF
TRBJ1-4,TRBV27,NA,CASSSVGGGGTLGLFF
TRBJ2-1,TRBV5-4,NA,CATRTGGKNEQFF
TRBJ1-6,TRBV28,NA,CASRPGNSPLHF
TRBJ2-3,TRBV3-1/TRBV3-2,NA,CASSQVGGDTQYF
TRBJ1-2,TRBV5-6,NA,CASSSGRGAGYTF
TRBJ2-1,TRBV9,NA,CASGAGFSYNEQFF
TRBJ1-3,TRBV5-4,NA,CASSSGPGLGNTIYF
TRBJ2-7,TRBV4-1,once,CASSQEVTRVHEQYF
TRBJ1-2,TRBV7-9,NA,CASSLSGKLGYTF
TRBJ2-7,TRBV7-8,NA,CASSPRQGTTYEQYF
TRBJ2-2,TRBV5-1,once,CASRNPGQGVRSATGELFF
TRBJ2-2,TRBV11-3,NA,CASSDRGITGELFF
TRBJ2-5,TRBV11-3,NA,CASSLHGETQYF
TRBJ1-1,TRBV20-1,NA,CRAQGTEAFF
TRBJ2-7,TRBV5-5,few,CASSLGAGANEQYF
TRBJ2-5,TRBV6-5,once,CASHGGRQETQYF
TRBJ2-3,TRBV7-9,NA,CASSLAEGANTDTQYF
TRBJ1-4,TRBV25-1,NA,CASSERGTGGEKLFF
TRBJ1-4,TRBV11-2,NA,CASSLDRGSEKLFF
TRBJ1-5,TRBV20-1,NA,CSASYKPNNQPQHF
TRBJ2-5,TRBV5-5,NA,CASSLKVLETQYF
TRBJ1-2,TRBV5-1,NA,CASSLFFSEGGYTF
TRBJ2-7,TRBV7-9,NA,CASSLGQAGLYEQYF
TRBJ2-7,TRBV25-1,NA,CASSADRSYEQYF
TRBJ2-1,TRBV11-3,NA,CASSLGWSGGQGDYNEQFF
TRBJ1-1,TRBV2,NA,CASSERWLNTEAFF